The source of this TCR beta chain is a study of OX40 agonist ivuxolimab in advanced cancers. About the study: Participants, 82.7% male, averaged roughly 59 years of age, ranging from roughly 20 to 79. A partial response was reached by three patients: one with hepatocellular carcinoma and two with cutaneous melanoma. Study-wide results and limits: Still undetermined is the antigen specificity of the expanded peripheral T cells.

Trimming took 2 bases from V and 5 from J; bases not matched to a gene: 4. The CDR3 runs 14 residues. Germline V gene sequence: CDR1 SGHTA, CDR2 FQGNSA. Enrollment shut out patients with autoimmune disease history or systemic immunosuppression. With respect to this clone: The target antigen is unknown.

Measured with immunoSEQ multiplex PCR; TCRdb has only the in-frame clones, and not every one. The sample holds tens of thousands of clones, 87% seen once. Here the sequenced sample was CD4+ or CD8+ T cells sorted from blood, taken in a trial of the OX40 agonist ivuxolimab. The chain recombines TRBV7-2 with TRBJ2-5; 8 bases are a match to TRBD1. This TCR derives from an adult with an advanced solid tumor such as melanoma, head and neck, liver or kidney cancer. The CDR3 DNA is TGTGCCAGCAGCTTAATGCGGACAGGGGAGACCCAGTACTTC. Its translation is CASSLMRTGETQYF.